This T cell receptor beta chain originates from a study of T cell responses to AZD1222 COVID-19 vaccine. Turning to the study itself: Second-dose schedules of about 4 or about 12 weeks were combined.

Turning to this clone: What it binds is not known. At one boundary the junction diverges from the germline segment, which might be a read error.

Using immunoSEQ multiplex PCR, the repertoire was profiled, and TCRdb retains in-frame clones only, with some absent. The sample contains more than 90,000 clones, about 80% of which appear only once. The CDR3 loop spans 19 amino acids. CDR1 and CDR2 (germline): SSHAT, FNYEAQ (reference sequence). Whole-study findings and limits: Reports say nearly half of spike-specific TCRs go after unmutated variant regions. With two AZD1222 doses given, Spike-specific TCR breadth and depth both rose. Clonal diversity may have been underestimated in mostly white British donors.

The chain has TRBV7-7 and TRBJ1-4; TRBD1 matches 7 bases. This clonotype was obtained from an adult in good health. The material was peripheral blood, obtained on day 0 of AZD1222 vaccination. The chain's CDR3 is CASSAKRQKAGQLNEKLFF. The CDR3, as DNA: TGTGCTAGCAGCGCAAAAAGGCAGAAGGCGGGACAGTTGAATGAAAAACTGTTTTTT.